This T cell receptor (beta chain) appears in the sequencing data of a study of T cells in Graves' hyperthyroidism and ophthalmopathy. Whole-study findings and limits: Ophthalmopathy was identified by the model a median 6.5 months ahead of onset. Blood also showed most of the thyroid clonotypes that were expanded above 0.001.

As concerns this clonotype: The antigen remains undetermined.

Germline loops: CDR1 SGHTA, CDR2 FQGTGA. This CDR3 is 13 amino acids long. With 6 bases removed from V and 4 bases from J, the gap between germline ends came to 11 bases. Amplification of TCR beta CDR3 regions was performed using RNA transcripts as template. Primed by the HTBI set, a first-round RT-PCR was run on the TCR CDR3. TCRdb re-called the multiplex PCR reads through MiXCR, storing one row per CDR3 protein. The repertoire has about 510,000 distinct CDR3 sequences, 46% of them found once; the top ten carry around 47%. Patients showing uncontrolled infection, other autoimmune disease, pregnancy or lactation were ineligible.

What was sequenced was peripheral blood or thyroid tissue (not recorded which). The sequence was obtained from an adult woman with Graves' disease, either hyperthyroidism or ophthalmopathy (not recorded which). The rearrangement links TRBV7-3 to TRBJ2-3; tentative D call: TRBD1 (6 bases). In DNA, the CDR3 is TGTGCCAGCAGTCCCGCAGGGGCAGATACGCAGTATTTT. Translated, it gives CASSPAGADTQYF.